This T cell receptor beta chain was captured in a study of control samples from healthy donors and cancer patients. Profiled with immunoSEQ multiplex PCR; TCRdb holds only in-frame clones, not every one. The data contain some 130,000 clones, 92% of them singletons. CDR1 is SGHRS, CDR2 YFSETQ, per germline. Trimming stripped 4 bases from V and 0 bases from J, with 14 bases between. This CDR3 spans 15 amino acids. The chain couples TRBV5-1 to TRBJ2-7; a possible D gene is TRBD2 (6 bases). The receptor was isolated from a man aged 18-30 years in good health. Sequenced: blood. The CDR3 protein is CASSRGVLSSYEQYF. As DNA, the CDR3 is TGCGCCAGCAGCCGCGGGGTGTTGAGCTCCTACGAGCAGTACTTC.